These 22 T cell receptor beta chains share one sample of origin, sequenced in a study of shared clonotypes between healthy human individuals. The data were produced by immunoSEQ multiplex PCR, yet TCRdb's version contains in-frame clones alone and is incomplete. The sample holds approximately 1.5 million clones, around 98.5% seen once. Source material: naive CD4+ T cells sorted from blood. Described subset: CD45RA+ positively selected. Source of these receptors: a man under 40 in good health.

V gene TRBV4-3 combines with J gene TRBJ2-7, with D unclear. CDR1 and CDR2 (germline): LGHNA, YSLEER. V shed 3 bases and J shed 7 bases, with 13 bases lying between them. The CDR3 is 13 amino acids. The CDR3 protein is CASSQVRLGEQYF. The CDR3 coding sequence is TGCGCCAGCAGCCAGGTACGACTCGGGGAGCAGTACTTC.

The chain recombines TRBV5-6 with TRBJ2-5, with D perhaps matching TRBD1 or TRBD2 (7 bases each). With 4 bases removed from V and 5 bases from J, the gap between germline ends came to 15 bases. Per the germline V gene, CDR1 is SGHDT and CDR2 is YYEEEE. CDR3 size: 14 residues. The CDR3 loop is CASSPRRGGETQYF. CDR3 bases: TGTGCCAGCAGCCCCCGCAGGGGGGGTGAGACCCAGTACTTC.

The genes are TRBV19 and TRBJ2-2, with no clear D. V dropped 5 bases and J dropped 7 bases, with 11 bases sitting between them. Germline loops: CDR1 LNHDA, CDR2 SQIVND (reference sequence). The CDR3 spans 13 residues. This CDR3 reads CASSSPRLGELFF. The CDR3 DNA follows: TGTGCCAGTAGTTCCCCACGTCTCGGGGAGCTGTTTTTT.

The chain employs TRBV5-6 and TRBJ2-5, with unresolved D. V dropped 3 bases and J dropped 9 bases, with 9 bases sitting between them. CDR1 and CDR2 (germline): SGHDT, YYEEEE. The CDR3 spans 11 residues. CDR3: CASSSQKAQYF. CDR3 nucleotide sequence: TGTGCCAGCAGCTCTCAGAAGGCCCAGTACTTC.

The gene calls are TRBV6-1 and TRBJ1-5, with a possible D match to TRBD1 (5 bases). V was shortened by 3 bases and J by 5 bases, with 11 bases between the two germline ends. This CDR3 has 14 residues. CDR1 and CDR2 (germline): MNHNS, SASEGT. CDR3 bases: TGTGCCAGCAGTGATAGGCAGGGATATCAGCCCCAGCATTTT. As protein: CASSDRQGYQPQHF.

J is TRBJ2-7 and V is TRBV5-1; the match to TRBD1 covers 8 bases. The germline CDR1 and CDR2 sequences are SGHRS and YFSETQ. V dropped 4 bases and J dropped 5; count of bases not matched to a gene: 8. This CDR3 comprises 14 residues. The CDR3 here is CASSKDRERNEQYF. CDR3 bases: TGCGCCAGCAGCAAGGACAGGGAAAGGAACGAGCAGTACTTC.

This chain links TRBV27 with TRBJ2-3, with a possible D match to TRBD1 (5 bases). Trimming stripped 6 bases from V and 3 bases from J, with 13 bases between. Germline CDR1 reads MNHEY; CDR2 reads SMNVEV (reference sequence). This CDR3 contains 14 residues. This CDR3 reads CASSPTRATDTQYF. The DNA of the CDR3 is TGTGCCAGCAGCCCTACCAGGGCGACAGATACGCAGTATTTT.

The V and J genes are TRBV19 and TRBJ1-4; 10 bases match TRBD1. V shed 6 bases, J shed 8 bases, and the junction held 9 bases outside the gene matches. The CDR3 consists of 15 residues. Germline V gives CDR1 LNHDA, CDR2 SQIVND (reference sequence). CDR3 DNA: TGTGCCAGTAGAAAACCCGGGACAGGGGACGAAAAACTGTTTTTT. It specifies CASRKPGTGDEKLFF.

The V and J genes are TRBV5-4 and TRBJ2-7; D assignment may be TRBD1 or TRBD2 (5 bases each). Germline lookup yields CDR1 SGHNT and CDR2 YYREEE (reference sequence). This CDR3 is built from 15 residues. Trimming cost V 4 bases and J 7 bases, with 21 bases left between them. The CDR3 DNA is TGTGCCAGCAGCCCGGGGTATGGGGGATTACGGGAGCAGTACTTC. Residues: CASSPGYGGLREQYF.

For this clone: The identical CDR3 is also encoded by other nucleotide sequences in the sample. The chain recombines TRBV19 with TRBJ2-5; D remains ambiguous. The ends were cut back, 3 bases at V and 1 base at J, with 6 bases in the middle. Per the germline V gene, CDR1 is LNHDA and CDR2 is SQIVND (reference sequence). The CDR3 consists of 13 residues. CDR3 DNA: TGTGCCAGTAGTATTCGGGTCCAAGAGACCCAGTACTTC. Encoded protein: CASSIRVQETQYF.

In nucleotides, the CDR3 is TGTGCCAGCAGAGTACCGGGATCGGGTGAGCAGTTCTTC. It yields the protein CASRVPGSGEQFF. The rearrangement joins TRBV6-6 to TRBJ2-1; D may be TRBD2 (5 bases). CDR1 is MNHNY, CDR2 SVGAGI, per germline (reference sequence). The CDR3 runs 13 residues. Trimming stripped 6 bases from V and 9 bases from J, with 15 bases between.

In its sample, this clone was seen once. The chain recombines TRBV7-6 with TRBJ2-1, with TRBD2 identical over 10 bases. Germline V gene sequence: CDR1 SGHVS, CDR2 FNYEAQ. V lost 5 bases to trimming and J lost 0 bases; unmatched junction nucleotides: 10. The CDR3 contains 18 residues. The CDR3 loop is CASSTGLAERSSYNEQFF. The DNA for the CDR3 is TGTGCCAGCAGCACCGGACTAGCGGAGAGGAGCTCCTACAATGAGCAGTTCTTC.

This chain uses TRBV29-1 with TRBJ2-1; possibly TRBD1 for D (5 bases). CDR3 size: 12 residues. V lost 8 bases, J lost 5 bases, and 13 bases lay in between. CDR1 and CDR2 (germline): SQVTM, ANQGSEA. CDR3 sequence reads: CSMTAPHNEQFF. The DNA of the CDR3 is TGCAGCATGACAGCGCCTCACAATGAGCAGTTCTTC.

The chain has TRBV11-2 and TRBJ2-7; TRBD2 matches at 7 bases. CDR3 length: 15 residues. CDR1 and CDR2 from the germline V gene are SGHAT and FQNNGV. V lost 5 bases, J lost 5 bases, and 12 bases stayed unmatched. As DNA, the CDR3 is TGTGCCAGCAGCCTTGCAGGACTAGTCTTCCACGAGCAGTACTTC. It translates to CASSLAGLVFHEQYF.

In regard to this clone: Additional DNA sequences in this sample encode the identical CDR3. V and J are TRBV7-3 and TRBJ2-2; D unclear. V was clipped by 0 bases and J by 4 bases, with 3 bases between them. In germline, CDR1 is SGHTA, CDR2 FQGTGA. The CDR3 loop spans 13 amino acids. The CDR3 loop is CASSLTATGELFF. The CDR3 nucleotides are TGTGCCAGCAGCTTAACGGCCACCGGGGAGCTGTTTTTT. The full variable domain, with the rest looked up from reference TRBV7-3 and TRBJ2-2, is GAGVSQTPSNKVTEKGKYVELRCDPISGHTALYWYRQSLGQGPEFLIYFQGTGAADDSGLPNDRFFAVRPEGSVSTLKIQRTERGDSAVYLCASSLTATGELFFGEGSRLTVL.

The chain joins TRBV6-1 to TRBJ2-2; possibly TRBD2 for D (5 bases). Germline loops: CDR1 MNHNS, CDR2 SASEGT. The CDR3 is 16 amino acids. V was cut by 2 bases and J by 0 bases, with 10 bases left in between. The CDR3 DNA reads TGTGCCAGCAGTGAAATAAGCGGACCGAACACCGGGGAGCTGTTTTTT. Its translation: CASSEISGPNTGELFF.

The chain links TRBV15 to TRBJ2-2; 8 bases align to TRBD1. Germline V gene sequence: CDR1 LNHNV, CDR2 YYDKDF (reference sequence). V shed 4 bases, J shed 0 bases, and the junction held 4 bases outside the gene matches. CDR3 length: 16 amino acids. CDR3 region: CATSKGQGSNTGELFF. In DNA form, the CDR3 reads TGTGCCACCAGCAAAGGACAGGGCTCGAACACCGGGGAGCTGTTTTTT.

The DNA of the CDR3 is TGCGCCAGCAGCGTGTTCAGGGGGAGGAGCGGAGAGACCCAGTACTTC. Amino acid sequence: CASSVFRGRSGETQYF. The V and J genes are TRBV5-1 and TRBJ2-5; TRBD1 might be the D (7 bases). Trimming removed 4 bases at V and 4 bases at J, with 20 bases between. From germline, CDR1 is SGHRS and CDR2 YFSETQ. CDR3 length: 16 residues.

The V call is TRBV10-2, the J call TRBJ2-1, with 10 bases lining up with TRBD2. Germline lookup yields CDR1 WSHSY and CDR2 SAAADI. V lost 8 bases and J lost 8; bases outside the gene matches: 9. The CDR3 contains 14 residues. In DNA form, the CDR3 reads TGCGCCAGCGGCGCGACTAGCGGGCGCCATGAGCAGTTCTTC. Amino acids: CASGATSGRHEQFF.

With respect to this clone: This specimen includes other DNA sequences encoding the same CDR3. The V gene is TRBV5-1, the J gene TRBJ2-3; D gene unclear. Trimming took 0 bases from V and 5 from J, leaving 7 bases between them. The V gene's germline CDR1 is SGHRS and CDR2 YFSETQ. This CDR3 contains 13 residues. The CDR3 DNA reads TGCGCCAGCAGCTTGGTCTATCGAGATACGCAGTATTTT. It translates to CASSLVYRDTQYF.

This clone was picked up one time. Other DNA variants within this sample encode the same CDR3. The V gene is TRBV27, the J gene TRBJ2-7, with 7 nucleotides matching TRBD1. Germline values: CDR1 MNHEY, CDR2 SMNVEV (reference sequence). The CDR3 has 14 residues. The ends lost 5 bases at V and 0 bases at J; junction bases unmatched: 4. The CDR3 DNA sequence: TGTGCCAGCAGTCCTAGACAGGGCTCCTACGAGCAGTACTTC. Protein sequence: CASSPRQGSYEQYF.

The V and J genes are TRBV28 and TRBJ1-5; 7 bases match TRBD1. J was trimmed by 1 base and V by 7 bases; bases with no gene match: 4. This CDR3 is 14 amino acids long. Germline CDR1 MDHEN, CDR2 SYDVKM. CDR3 in DNA: TGTGCCAGCAACACAGGGGCGAGCAATCAGCCCCAGCATTTT. Its protein is CASNTGASNQPQHF.